A few counts support the clone carrying this T cell receptor beta chain. The CDR3 covers 16 residues. The V gene's germline CDR1 is SGHRS and CDR2 YFSETQ. The ends were cut back, 4 bases at V and 1 base at J, with 15 bases in the middle. Method: immunoSEQ multiplex PCR; TCRdb's copy keeps in-frame clones and lacks some. The data hold approximately 240,000 clones, with roughly 84% observed a single time. The record originates from a study of blood T cell repertoires in COVID-19. The chain uses TRBV5-1 and TRBJ2-1; TRBD2 might be the D (5 bases). This clonotype was obtained from a woman in her thirties or forties with active or convalescent COVID-19. Sequencing was done on a sample of peripheral blood. The CDR3: CASSDRAGNSYNEQFF. The DNA of the CDR3 is TGCGCCAGCAGCGACCGCGCCGGGAATTCCTACAATGAGCAGTTCTTC.